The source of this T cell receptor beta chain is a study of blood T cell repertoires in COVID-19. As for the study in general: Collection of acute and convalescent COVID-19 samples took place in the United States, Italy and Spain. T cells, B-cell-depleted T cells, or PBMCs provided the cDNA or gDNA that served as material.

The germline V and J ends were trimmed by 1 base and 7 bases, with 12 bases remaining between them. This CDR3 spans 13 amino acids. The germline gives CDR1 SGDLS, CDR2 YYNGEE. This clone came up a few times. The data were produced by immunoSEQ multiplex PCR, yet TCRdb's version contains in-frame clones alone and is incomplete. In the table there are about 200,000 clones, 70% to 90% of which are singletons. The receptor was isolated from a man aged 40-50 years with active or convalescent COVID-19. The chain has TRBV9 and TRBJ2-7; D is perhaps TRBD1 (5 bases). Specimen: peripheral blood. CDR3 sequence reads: CASSVNTGNEQYF. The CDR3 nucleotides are TGTGCCAGCAGCGTAAATACAGGTAATGAGCAGTACTTC.